The 31 T cell receptor beta chains below come from one sample, sequenced in a study of T cell repertoires in cytomegalovirus infection (dated by TCRdb to between 2017 and 2020). Sequencing instrument: Illumina HiSeq 1500. TCRdb reran the public reads through fastp at Q25 and MiXCR, keeping productive beta chains. Rows are combined by CDR3 protein, so each entry shows the most common genes and DNA. In all, the sample holds a few hundred thousand distinct CDR3 sequences, and about a sixth of those were seen once. In total, the top ten clones hold about 12% of the sample. The sequenced sample was PBMCs. These receptor sequences come from a human donor in good health (CMV status not recorded). Some clones in this sample may be carry-over from other donors' samples.

This clonotype was seen a handful of times. The J gene is TRBJ2-1, the V gene TRBV6-2 or TRBV6-3; D gene ambiguous. This CDR3 comprises 13 residues. Trimming took 6 bases from V and 15 from J, leaving 21 bases between them. Germline CDR1 reads MNHEY; CDR2 reads SVGEGT. CDR3 in DNA: TGTGCCAGCAGGGGGAATGGGGTTGCTAGTGGGTTCTTC. Its protein product is CASRGNGVASGFF.

This chain uses TRBV4-3 with TRBJ2-1; D possibly corresponds to TRBD2 (6 bases). Trimming stripped 0 bases from V and 0 bases from J, with 12 bases between. Germline values: CDR1 LGHNA, CDR2 YSLEER. CDR3 length: 17 residues. CDR3 loop: CASSQDRPGSSYNEQFF. The CDR3 DNA is TGCGCCAGCAGCCAAGATAGGCCCGGGAGCTCCTACAATGAGCAGTTCTTC.

This chain connects TRBV11-1 to TRBJ2-2; unclear D gene. V lost 5 bases to trimming and J lost 6 bases, with 16 bases between them. This CDR3 is built from 15 residues. The germline gives CDR1 SGHAT, CDR2 FQDESV (reference sequence). Written as DNA, the CDR3 is TGTGCCAGCAGCCGAGAGGTCAAAGGTCCCGGGGAGCTGTTTTTT. The encoded protein is CASSREVKGPGELFF.

This clonotype was recorded many times. This CDR3 reads CASSSLGDRAYEQYF. In DNA form, the CDR3 reads TGTGCCAGCAGCTCCCTCGGGGACAGGGCCTACGAGCAGTACTTC. The chain couples TRBV7-9 to TRBJ2-7; 9 bases line up with TRBD1. The CDR3 spans 15 residues. Germline-derived CDR1 and CDR2 are SEHNR and FQNEAQ (reference sequence). The J segment lost 2 bases and the V segment lost 4 bases, leaving 6 bases of the junction unmatched.

This clonotype was recorded at least ten times. The gene calls are TRBV7-3 and TRBJ2-7, with TRBD1 matching over 8 bases. The V and J ends lost 5 bases and 3 bases, in that order; junction bases with no gene match: 9. CDR1 SGHTA and CDR2 FQGTGA come from the germline V gene. This CDR3 spans 15 amino acids. CDR3 bases: TGTGCCAGCAGCATCCACAGGGGGATTAACTACGAGCAGTACTTC. Translation gives CASSIHRGINYEQYF.

The V gene is TRBV5-4, the J gene TRBJ1-2; weak D call: TRBD1 (5 bases). Germline V CDR1 and CDR2: SGHNT, YYREEE (reference sequence). The germline V and J ends were trimmed by 3 bases and 4 bases, with 16 bases remaining between them. The CDR3 sequence is 15 residues long. The CDR3 coding sequence is TGTGCCAGCAGCTCCCCCAGCGGGGGTCCCTATGGCTACACCTTC. It translates to CASSSPSGGPYGYTF.

This clonotype was seen at least ten times. The chain has TRBV6-1 and TRBJ1-5; D possibly corresponds to TRBD1 (5 bases). V lost 5 bases, J lost 6 bases, and 20 bases lay in between. CDR3 length: 16 amino acids. Germline-derived CDR1 and CDR2 are MNHNS and SASEGT. CDR3 in DNA: TGTGCCAGCAGTATCAGTGGGGGGGGAGTGGGTCAGCCCCAGCATTTT. Protein sequence: CASSISGGGVGQPQHF.

This clonotype was observed a few times. The chain has TRBV7-2 and TRBJ2-7; 9 bases line up with TRBD2. Germline V gene sequence: CDR1 SGHTA, CDR2 FQGNSA. V lost 7 bases to trimming and J lost 2 bases; unmatched junction nucleotides: 9. This CDR3 region has 15 residues. The CDR3 reads CASTTNSGGPYEQYF. DNA for the CDR3: TGTGCCAGCACCACGAATAGCGGGGGACCCTACGAGCAGTACTTC.

This clonotype showed up just once. The junction and the germline gene differ at one end; a read error may be behind it. V gene TRBV7-4 combines with J gene TRBJ2-2; 8 bases map to TRBD2. The CDR3 contains 15 residues. Germline values: CDR1 SGHVT, CDR2 SQSDAQ. The CDR3 is CASRTCGGWTGELYF. In DNA form, the CDR3 reads TGTGCCAGCAGGACCTGCGGGGGGTGGACCGGGGAGCTGTATTTT.

This clonotype turned up a few times. The chain combines TRBV28 with TRBJ1-1, with TRBD1 identical over 7 bases. The J segment lost 3 bases and the V segment lost 6 bases, leaving 4 bases of the junction unmatched. Germline V gene lookup returns CDR1 MDHEN and CDR2 SYDVKM. CDR3 length: 13 amino acids. This chain's CDR3 is CASRFTGDTEAFF. The DNA of the CDR3 is TGTGCCAGCAGGTTTACAGGGGACACTGAAGCTTTCTTT.

V is TRBV10-3 and J is TRBJ2-2, with 11 bases that match TRBD2. The V gene's germline CDR1 is ENHRY and CDR2 SYGVKD. V shed 6 bases, J shed 5 bases, and the junction held 8 bases outside the gene matches. The CDR3 is 16 residues long. DNA of the CDR3: TGTGCCATCAGGAAAACCGGGACTAGCGGTACCGGGGAGCTGTTTTTT. It translates to CAIRKTGTSGTGELFF.

This clonotype was detected ten times or more. The chain uses TRBV7-2 and TRBJ2-2, with D unclear. From germline, CDR1 is SGHTA and CDR2 FQGNSA. V was trimmed by 3 bases and J by 7 bases, leaving 6 bases between them. CDR3 length: 12 amino acids. CDR3 DNA: TGTGCCAGCAGCTTTTCCATCGGGGAGCTGTTTTTT. Residues: CASSFSIGELFF.

The rearrangement uses TRBV6-2 or TRBV6-3 and TRBJ2-7; no reliable D call. The CDR3 length is 13 residues. The V gene's germline CDR1 is MNHEY and CDR2 SVGEGT. V shed 5 bases and J shed 1 base, with 9 bases lying between them. The CDR3 nucleotides read TGTGCCAGCAGTCAACACAGATCCTACGAGCAGTACTTC. Translation: CASSQHRSYEQYF.

V gene TRBV20-1 combines with J gene TRBJ2-3; TRBD2 matches 13 bases. In germline, CDR1 is DFQATT, CDR2 SNEGSKA (reference sequence). After removal of 6 bases from V and 4 bases from J, the junction contained 4 bases not matched to a gene. The CDR3 sequence is 14 residues long. The chain's CDR3 is CSAPTSGGADTQYF. The CDR3 DNA reads as TGCAGTGCCCCAACTAGCGGGGGGGCAGATACGCAGTATTTT.

This clonotype was picked up many times. This chain uses TRBV7-3 with TRBJ1-1, with 10 bases identical to TRBD1. V dropped 5 bases and J dropped 0; count of bases not matched to a gene: 6. Germline values: CDR1 SGHTA, CDR2 FQGTGA. This CDR3 contains 16 residues. The CDR3 sequence is CASSPGQGVLNTEAFF. CDR3 bases: TGTGCCAGCAGCCCCGGACAGGGGGTTTTGAACACTGAAGCTTTCTTT.

There are a few counts of this clonotype. V usage is TRBV28 and J usage is TRBJ2-7; TRBD1 matches at 7 bases. CDR1 and CDR2 from the germline V gene are MDHEN and SYDVKM. The junction had 5 bases not matched to a gene; V was cut back by 5 bases and J by 1 base. There are 14 residues in the CDR3. Here the CDR3 reads CASSRTGRSYEQYF. DNA for the CDR3: TGTGCCAGCAGTCGGACAGGACGGTCCTACGAGCAGTACTTC.

This clonotype was seen repeatedly, ten times or more. The genes are TRBV28 and TRBJ1-2; D is undetermined. V was cut by 11 bases and J by 4 bases, with 20 bases left in between. Germline CDR1 reads MDHEN; CDR2 reads SYDVKM. CDR3 length: 14 residues. The CDR3 nucleotides are TGTGCCGGGTCTAGGGATCTCGATCGCTATGGCTACACCTTC. It specifies CAGSRDLDRYGYTF.

There are many counts of this clonotype. The chain has TRBV4-3 and TRBJ2-7; D is uncertain. V was clipped by 0 bases and J by 5 bases, with 14 bases between them. The CDR3 sequence is 15 residues long. Germline values: CDR1 LGHNA, CDR2 YSLEER. The CDR3 DNA is TGCGCCAGCAGCCAAGATCGGTATCATCACGACGAGCAGTACTTC. It specifies CASSQDRYHHDEQYF.

The table lists this clonotype with many counts. The chain carries TRBV12-3 or TRBV12-4 and TRBJ2-7; D is uncertain. Trimming removed 6 bases from V and 3 bases from J, with 9 bases in between. The CDR3 is 12 residues long. The CDR3 sequence: CASRNWNYEQYF. The CDR3, as DNA: TGTGCCAGCAGAAATTGGAACTACGAGCAGTACTTC.

This clonotype was seen at least ten times. The chain employs TRBV6-2 or TRBV6-3 and TRBJ2-2; 13 bases line up with TRBD2. With 5 bases clipped from V and 3 bases from J, the junction kept 12 bases outside the gene matches. The germline CDR1 and CDR2 sequences are MNHEY and SVGEGT. This CDR3 has 19 residues. In DNA, the CDR3 is TGTGCCAGCAGTACCCCCGGGACTAGCGGGGCCTTGTACACCGGGGAGCTGTTTTTT. Amino acids: CASSTPGTSGALYTGELFF.

This chain joins TRBV11-1 and TRBJ1-1; 9 bases are shared with TRBD1. Germline CDR1 is SGHAT and CDR2 is FQDESV (reference sequence). Trimming cost V 5 bases and J 3 bases; bases outside gene matches: 10. This CDR3 comprises 16 residues. CDR3 protein: CASSVSGTGRHTEAFF. CDR3 nucleotide sequence: TGTGCCAGCAGCGTATCCGGGACAGGGCGTCACACTGAAGCTTTCTTT.

This clonotype appeared many times. The chain couples TRBV7-2 to TRBJ1-5; 8 nucleotides align to TRBD1. CDR1 and CDR2 (germline): SGHTA, FQGNSA. With 7 bases clipped from V and 5 bases from J, the junction kept 4 bases outside the gene matches. The CDR3 length is 13 residues. DNA for the CDR3: TGTGCCAGCAACGTGGACAGGGATCAGCCCCAGCATTTT. Amino acids: CASNVDRDQPQHF.

The V gene is TRBV20-1, the J gene TRBJ1-1; the match to TRBD1 covers 7 bases. The CDR3 loop spans 13 amino acids. Germline V CDR1 and CDR2: DFQATT, SNEGSKA (reference sequence). J lost 7 bases, V lost 6 bases, and 11 bases had no gene match. This CDR3 reads CSARNAQGIEAFF. CDR3 coding DNA: TGCAGTGCCAGGAACGCACAGGGGATTGAAGCTTTCTTT.

This clonotype was counted many times. The chain employs TRBV7-2 and TRBJ2-2; no firm D call. V was pared by 5 bases and J by 5 bases, with 9 bases between. This CDR3 is 13 amino acids long. Germline CDR1 and CDR2: SGHTA and FQGNSA. The CDR3 loop is CASSPVGTGELFF. For the CDR3, the DNA is TGTGCCAGCAGCCCCGTAGGAACCGGGGAGCTGTTTTTT.

In this sample, this clonotype turned up a few times. The V call is TRBV11-2, the J call TRBJ2-3; unclear D gene. Trimming removed 5 bases from V and 4 bases from J, with 10 bases in between. Germline lookup yields CDR1 SGHAT and CDR2 FQNNGV. The CDR3 has 13 amino acids. Here the CDR3 DNA reads TGTGCCAGCAGCCTTGGATATCCAGATACGCAGTATTTT. It specifies CASSLGYPDTQYF.

A note on this clonotype: One junction end disagrees with the germline gene, perhaps due to a read error. The chain uses TRBV12-3 or TRBV12-4 and TRBJ2-5; TRBD2 matches at 11 bases. This CDR3 spans 14 amino acids. CDR3 DNA sequence: TGTGCCAGCAGCCTCTCTAGCGGGGGGACCCACCGGGACTTC. Protein sequence: CASSLSSGGTHRDF.

This clonotype has at least ten counts. The genes are TRBV4-2 and TRBJ2-1; D uncertain. Trimming removed 1 base at V and 0 bases at J, with 10 bases between. The CDR3 has 16 amino acids. CDR1 and CDR2 from the germline V gene are LGHNA and YNFKEQ. CDR3 region: CASSQALGSSYNEQFF. CDR3 bases: TGTGCCAGCAGCCAAGCGCTGGGAAGCTCCTACAATGAGCAGTTCTTC.

The rearrangement uses TRBV20-1 and TRBJ1-5, with D perhaps TRBD1 (6 bases). Germline V gene lookup returns CDR1 DFQATT and CDR2 SNEGSKA (reference sequence). The CDR3 totals 16 residues. Trimming cost V 6 bases and J 4 bases, with 22 bases left between them. CDR3 protein: CSATSKATGPNQPQHF. The CDR3 bases are TGCAGTGCCACCTCCAAGGCCACAGGGCCGAATCAGCCCCAGCATTTT.

The chain carries TRBV6-1 and TRBJ2-1; perhaps TRBD1 as D (5 bases). The CDR3 spans 15 residues. The germline CDR1 and CDR2 sequences are MNHNS and SASEGT. The ends were cut back, 3 bases at V and 3 bases at J, with 12 bases in the middle. For the CDR3, the DNA is TGTGCCAGCAGTGAGGACACGGACGTCTACAATGAGCAGTTCTTC. Its protein is CASSEDTDVYNEQFF.

The V call is TRBV20-1, the J call TRBJ2-5, with 10 bases fitting TRBD1. Trimming at V came to 4 bases and at J to 4 bases, leaving 15 bases not matched to a gene. Germline loops: CDR1 DFQATT, CDR2 SNEGSKA (reference sequence). This CDR3 spans 17 amino acids. The CDR3 bases are TGCAGTGCTATGGGCGGGACAGGGGACGGGTCAAGAGAGACCCAGTACTTC. It is translated as CSAMGGTGDGSRETQYF.

V is TRBV20-1 and J is TRBJ1-2; TRBD1 matches at 7 bases. V gave up 6 bases and J gave up 6 bases; unmatched junction bases: 7. Germline V CDR1 and CDR2: DFQATT, SNEGSKA (reference sequence). This CDR3 has 12 residues. The CDR3 DNA is TGCAGTGCCTCTGGGACAGTGAATGGCTACACCTTC. Protein sequence: CSASGTVNGYTF.